One and the same sample provided the 20 T cell receptor beta chains below, sequenced in a study of blood T cell repertoires in COVID-19. Method: immunoSEQ multiplex PCR; TCRdb's copy keeps in-frame clones and lacks some. The sample has under 200,000 clones, about 85% seen once. What was sequenced was peripheral blood. The receptors were sampled from a man in his 60s with active or convalescent COVID-19.

The chain couples TRBV25-1 to TRBJ2-5; the D is unclear. Trimming pared 2 bases from V and 5 bases from J, leaving 12 bases between. Looked up from germline, CDR1 is MGHDK and CDR2 is SYGVNS. The CDR3 has 14 amino acids. CDR3 DNA sequence: TGTGCCAGCAGTGAAATAGGCGGCGCGGAGACCCAGTACTTC. This sequence encodes CASSEIGGAETQYF.

This chain connects TRBV14 to TRBJ1-1, with 10 bases matching TRBD1. V was pared by 5 bases and J by 5 bases, with 8 bases of the junction left unmatched. Germline loops: CDR1 SGHDN, CDR2 FVKESK. There are 15 residues in the CDR3. The CDR3 sequence: CASSWDRGSWTEAFF. The CDR3, as DNA: TGTGCCAGCAGCTGGGACAGGGGATCGTGGACTGAAGCTTTCTTT. The whole variable domain, remainder taken from reference TRBV14 and TRBJ1-1, is EAGVTQFPSHSVIEKGQTVTLRCDPISGHDNLYWYRRVMGKEIKFLLHFVKESKQDESGMPNNRFLAERTGGTYSTLKVQPAELEDSGVYFCASSWDRGSWTEAFFGQGTRLTVV.

This chain links TRBV6-1 with TRBJ2-3; a possible D gene is TRBD1 (6 bases). The V end was cut by 1 base, the J end by 4 bases, with 15 bases between. CDR1 and CDR2 from the germline V gene are MNHNS and SASEGT. The CDR3 runs 16 residues. The CDR3 loop is CASSEGQGPGADTQYF. The CDR3 DNA reads TGTGCCAGCAGTGAAGGCCAGGGGCCAGGCGCAGATACGCAGTATTTT.

The chain combines TRBV18 with TRBJ2-3, with D perhaps matching TRBD1 (5 bases). Deletions cut 3 bases from V and 0 bases from J, with 7 bases between. The CDR3 is 14 amino acids. The germline V gene encodes CDR1 KGHSH and CDR2 LQKENI. In DNA, the CDR3 is TGTGCCAGCTCACCGGACACGAGCACAGATACGCAGTATTTT. This gives the protein CASSPDTSTDTQYF.

The chain recombines TRBV6-5 with TRBJ1-6; D gene uncertain. The V gene's germline CDR1 is MNHEY and CDR2 SVGAGI. The CDR3 totals 13 residues. V was trimmed by 2 bases and J by 7 bases, leaving 6 bases between them. In nucleotides, the CDR3 is TGTGCCAGCAGTTACATCAGAAATTCACCCCTCCACTTT. Translation gives CASSYIRNSPLHF.

On this clone: Other DNA sequences of this sample code for an identical CDR3. V usage is TRBV2 and J usage is TRBJ1-1, with TRBD1 matching 9 bases. Germline V lookup: CDR1 SNHLY, CDR2 FYNNEI. J gave up 4 bases and V 6 bases, and 3 bases lay outside the gene matches. CDR3 size: 13 residues. This CDR3 is CASRGQGGTEAFF. CDR3 DNA sequence: TGTGCCAGCAGGGGACAGGGAGGCACTGAAGCTTTCTTT.

The genes are TRBV5-5 and TRBJ2-7, with D possibly TRBD1 on 6 matching bases. CDR3 length equals 14 residues. The V end lost 3 bases, the J end lost 5 bases, and 15 bases lay between the germline ends. Germline loops: CDR1 SGHKS, CDR2 YYEKEE (reference sequence). CDR3 bases: TGTGCCAGCAGCTGGGACATGCCTTCCCACGAGCAGTACTTC. It translates to CASSWDMPSHEQYF.

The CDR3 is CASSQSFRNIQYF. As DNA, the CDR3 is TGCGCCAGCAGTCAATCCTTCAGAAACATTCAGTACTTC. The chain carries TRBV23-1 and TRBJ2-4; D remains ambiguous. TRBV23-1 is an open reading frame whose function is uncertain. V lost 0 bases, J lost 6 bases, and 6 bases lay in between. This CDR3 spans 13 amino acids.

This clone was seen just once. The chain has TRBV27 and TRBJ2-7; 8 nucleotides line up with TRBD1. The V and J ends lost 1 base and 6 bases, in that order; junction bases with no gene match: 2. Germline V gives CDR1 MNHEY, CDR2 SMNVEV (reference sequence). The CDR3 consists of 13 residues. This chain's CDR3 is CASSLLQGGEQYF. CDR3 sequence (DNA): TGTGCCAGCAGTTTATTACAGGGGGGCGAGCAGTACTTC.

This clone has only one observation. This sequence joins TRBV5-4 and TRBJ1-2, with 8 bases aligning to TRBD1. Germline assignment: CDR1 SGHNT and CDR2 YYREEE (reference sequence). V shed 4 bases and J 3 bases; nucleotides not matched to a gene: 5. The length of the CDR3 is 14 residues. The CDR3 loop is CASSRDRGDYGYTF. CDR3 in DNA: TGTGCCAGCAGCCGAGACAGGGGAGACTATGGCTACACCTTC.

The V call is TRBV7-2, the J call TRBJ1-1; D uncertain. Trimming pared 5 bases from V and 3 bases from J, leaving 10 bases between. The germline CDR1 and CDR2 sequences are SGHTA and FQGNSA. The CDR3 loop spans 13 amino acids. CDR3 nucleotides: TGTGCCAGCAGCCGTATTCGGGACACTGAAGCTTTCTTT. Its translation is CASSRIRDTEAFF.

The V and J genes are TRBV29-1 and TRBJ2-3, with 10 positions matching TRBD1. This CDR3 spans 15 amino acids. Germline lookup yields CDR1 SQVTM and CDR2 ANQGSEA. Trimming at V came to 5 bases and at J to 2 bases, leaving 7 bases not matched to a gene. CDR3 protein: CSVPRQGATTDTQYF. CDR3 sequence (DNA): TGCAGCGTTCCCCGACAGGGGGCCACCACAGATACGCAGTATTTT.

V usage is TRBV3-1 (or the pseudogene TRBV3-2) and J usage is TRBJ1-1; D remains unclear. Trimming shortened V by 0 bases and J by 1 base, and 6 bases separated the two germline ends. Germline CDR1 is LGHDT and CDR2 is YNNKEL (reference sequence). The CDR3 spans 14 residues. CDR3 in amino acids: CASSQEAENTEAFF. DNA of the CDR3: TGTGCCAGCAGCCAAGAGGCGGAGAACACTGAAGCTTTCTTT.

V and J are TRBV19 and TRBJ1-2, with a weak D call TRBD1 (5 bases). Trimming left V 10 bases short and J 0 bases short, with 15 bases between. The length of the CDR3 is 14 residues. The germline V gene encodes CDR1 LNHDA and CDR2 SQIVND (reference sequence). CDR3 in amino acids: CATRAGDTNYGYTF. CDR3 nucleotides: TGTGCCACCAGGGCGGGGGATACTAACTATGGCTACACCTTC.

The V and J genes are TRBV18 and TRBJ2-1; D is unresolved. The CDR3 is 13 amino acids. Deletions cut 6 bases from V and 3 bases from J, with 9 bases between. Germline CDR1 KGHSH, CDR2 LQKENI. In nucleotides, the CDR3 is TGTGCCAGCTCTAGTGACATCTACAATGAGCAGTTCTTC. Protein: CASSSDIYNEQFF.

V gene TRBV19 combines with J gene TRBJ1-4, with D unclear. Germline V gene sequence: CDR1 LNHDA, CDR2 SQIVND (reference sequence). The CDR3 is 16 residues long. Trimming shortened V by 0 bases and J by 7 bases, and 15 bases separated the two germline ends. The CDR3 reads CASSIDLTVRSEKLFF. Here the CDR3 DNA reads TGTGCCAGTAGTATAGATCTAACAGTACGAAGTGAAAAACTGTTTTTT. The full variable domain, rest sourced from reference TRBV19 and TRBJ1-4, is DGGITQSPKYLFRKEGQNVTLSCEQNLNHDAMYWYRQDPGQGLRLIYYSQIVNDFQKGDIAEGYSVSREKKESFPLTVTSAQKNPTAFYLCASSIDLTVRSEKLFFGSGTQLSVL.

For this clone: Mismatch with germline at one junction end may stem from a read error. The CDR3 sequence: CASSNGQGWENLVF. The DNA of the CDR3 is TGTGCCAGCAGCAACGGACAGGGGTGGGAAAATTTGGTTTTT. The chain joins TRBV2 to TRBJ1-4; 9 bases fit TRBD1. Germline CDR1 SNHLY, CDR2 FYNNEI. CDR3 length: 14 residues.

The V gene is TRBV12-2, the J gene TRBJ1-5; the D call TRBD1 from the table was never checked on the DNA. TRBV12-2 counts as a pseudogene. The CDR3 is 11 amino acids. The CDR3 sequence: CASLGDQPQHF. The CDR3, as DNA: TGTGCAAGTCTAGGGGATCAGCCCCAGCATTTT.

The chain employs TRBV2 and TRBJ2-2, with 8 bases identical to TRBD2. V lost 1 base to trimming and J lost 7 bases; unmatched junction nucleotides: 5. The CDR3 has 15 amino acids. Germline V lookup: CDR1 SNHLY, CDR2 FYNNEI. DNA of the CDR3: TGTGCCAGCAGTGAAGTTAAGCGGGGGAACGGGGAGCTGTTTTTT. Its translation is CASSEVKRGNGELFF.

The chain employs TRBV20-1 and TRBJ2-3; 9 bases line up with TRBD2. Unmatched junction bases numbered 8, after V lost 3 bases and J lost 4 bases. Germline loops: CDR1 DFQATT, CDR2 SNEGSKA (reference sequence). CDR3 length: 15 amino acids. The CDR3 loop is CSASLRRGGADTQYF. The CDR3 DNA sequence: TGCAGTGCTAGTCTTCGGCGGGGGGGCGCAGATACGCAGTATTTT.